This T cell receptor (beta chain) emerged from a study of post-analysis software for immune sequencing data. Study-wide findings and caveats: In multiple sclerosis, normalized Chao1 diversity was significantly below that of controls. Strong same-batch co-clustering of samples appeared with F measure clustering. Relative to controls, patients had several TRBV segments at higher frequency, with TRBV5-6, TRBV5-1 and TRBV20-1 among these.

Every TCR beta cDNA library bore unique molecular identifiers. T cells numbering about 0.9 to 11 million gave rise to roughly 0.5 million cDNA molecules. TCRdb re-analysed the PCR reads in MiXCR, keeping a single row per CDR3 protein. Seen here are roughly 700,000 distinct CDR3 sequences, 25% to 30% observed once, and the top ten hold more than 0.55%. This clonotype has a handful of counts. The antigen is unknown. The germline V gene encodes CDR1 SEHNR and CDR2 FQNEAQ (reference sequence). The CDR3 has 17 residues. V was pared by 4 bases and J by 2 bases, with 18 bases between. This rearrangement joins TRBV7-9 to TRBJ2-4; D is unresolved. Sequenced sample: blood. The sequence was obtained from a girl aged 10-17 years with multiple sclerosis. The CDR3 loop reads CASSSSSTGMTKNIQYF. The CDR3 bases are TGTGCCAGCAGCTCAAGTTCTACTGGCATGACCAAAAACATTCAGTACTTC.